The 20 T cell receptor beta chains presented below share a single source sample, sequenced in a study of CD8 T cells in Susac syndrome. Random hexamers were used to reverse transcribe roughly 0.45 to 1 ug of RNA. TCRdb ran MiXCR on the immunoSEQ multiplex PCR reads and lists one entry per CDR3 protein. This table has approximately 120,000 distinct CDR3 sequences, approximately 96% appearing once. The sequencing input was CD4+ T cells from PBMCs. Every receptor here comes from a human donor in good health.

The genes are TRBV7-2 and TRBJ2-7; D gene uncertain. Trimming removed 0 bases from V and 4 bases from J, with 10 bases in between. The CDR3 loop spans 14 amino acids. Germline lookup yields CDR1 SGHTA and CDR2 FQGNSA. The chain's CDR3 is CASSLATQFYEQYF. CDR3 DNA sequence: TGTGCCAGCAGCTTAGCGACACAGTTTTACGAGCAGTACTTC.

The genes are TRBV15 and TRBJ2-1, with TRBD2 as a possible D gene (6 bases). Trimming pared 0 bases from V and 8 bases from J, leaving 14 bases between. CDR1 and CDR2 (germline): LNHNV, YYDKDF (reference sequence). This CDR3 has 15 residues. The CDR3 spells CATSRDLLAVHEQFF. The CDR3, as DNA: TGTGCCACCAGCAGAGATTTGTTAGCGGTCCATGAGCAGTTCTTC.

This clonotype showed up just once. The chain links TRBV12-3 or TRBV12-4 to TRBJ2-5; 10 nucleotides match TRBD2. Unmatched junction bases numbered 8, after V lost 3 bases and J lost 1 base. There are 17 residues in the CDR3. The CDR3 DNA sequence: TGTGCCAGCAGTTTGGGGATTAGCGGGAGGATCCAAGAGACCCAGTACTTC. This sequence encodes CASSLGISGRIQETQYF.

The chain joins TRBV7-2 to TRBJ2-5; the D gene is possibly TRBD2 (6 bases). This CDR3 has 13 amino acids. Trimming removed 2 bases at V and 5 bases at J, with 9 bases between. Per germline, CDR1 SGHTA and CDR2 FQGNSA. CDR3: CASSLRRDETQYF. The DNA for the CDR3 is TGTGCCAGCAGCTTAAGGCGGGACGAGACCCAGTACTTC.

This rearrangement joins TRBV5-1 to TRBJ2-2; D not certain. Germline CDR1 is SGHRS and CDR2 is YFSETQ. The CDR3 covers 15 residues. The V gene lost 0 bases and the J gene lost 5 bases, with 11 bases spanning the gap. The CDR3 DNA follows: TGCGCCAGCAGCTTGGAGGGCATAGAGACCGGGGAGCTGTTTTTT. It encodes CASSLEGIETGELFF. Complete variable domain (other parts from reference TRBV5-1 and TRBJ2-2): KAGVTQTPRYLIKTRGQQVTLSCSPISGHRSVSWYQQTPGQGLQFLFEYFSETQRNKGNFPGRFSGRQFSNSRSEMNVSTLELGDSALYLCASSLEGIETGELFFGEGSRLTVL.

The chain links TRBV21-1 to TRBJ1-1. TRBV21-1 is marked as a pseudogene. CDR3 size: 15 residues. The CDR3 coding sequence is TGTGCCAGCAGCAAACTGGAAGATTCTGGGACTGAAGCTTTCTTT. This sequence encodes CASSKLEDSGTEAFF.

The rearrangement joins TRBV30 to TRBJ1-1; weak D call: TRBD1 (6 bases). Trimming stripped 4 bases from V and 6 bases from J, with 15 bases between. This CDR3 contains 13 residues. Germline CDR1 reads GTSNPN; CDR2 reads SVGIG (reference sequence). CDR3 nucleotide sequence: TGTGCCTGGATAATCTTCGGGGGCGCTGAAGCTTTCTTT. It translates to CAWIIFGGAEAFF. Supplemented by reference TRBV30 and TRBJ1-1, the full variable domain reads SQTIHQWPATLVQPVGSPLSLECTVEGTSNPNLYWYRQAAGRGLQLLFYSVGIGQISSEVPQNLSASRPQDRQFILSSKKLLLSDSGFYLCAWIIFGGAEAFFGQGTRLTVV.

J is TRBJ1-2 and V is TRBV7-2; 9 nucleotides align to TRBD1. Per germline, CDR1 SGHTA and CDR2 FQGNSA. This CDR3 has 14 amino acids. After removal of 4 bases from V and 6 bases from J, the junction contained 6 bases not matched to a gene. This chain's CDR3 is CASSSQGALDGYTF. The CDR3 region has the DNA TGTGCCAGCAGCTCACAGGGGGCTCTCGATGGCTACACCTTC. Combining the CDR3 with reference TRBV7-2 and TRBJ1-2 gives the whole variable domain GAGVSQSPSNKVTEKGKDVELRCDPISGHTALYWYRQSLGQGLEFLIYFQGNSAPDKSGLPSDRFSAERTGGSVSTLTIQRTQQEDSAVYLCASSSQGALDGYTFGSGTRLTVV.

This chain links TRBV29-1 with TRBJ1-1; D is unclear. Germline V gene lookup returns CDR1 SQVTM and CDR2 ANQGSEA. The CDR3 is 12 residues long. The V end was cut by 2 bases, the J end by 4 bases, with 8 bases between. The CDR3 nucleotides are TGCAGCGTTGAACGGGATATCACTGAAGCTTTCTTT. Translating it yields CSVERDITEAFF.

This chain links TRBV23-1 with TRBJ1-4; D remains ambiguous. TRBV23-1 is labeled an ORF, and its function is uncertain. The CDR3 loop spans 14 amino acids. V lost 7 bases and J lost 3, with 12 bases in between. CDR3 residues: CASIPWQANEKLFF. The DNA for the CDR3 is TGCGCCAGCATCCCGTGGCAGGCTAATGAAAAACTGTTTTTT.

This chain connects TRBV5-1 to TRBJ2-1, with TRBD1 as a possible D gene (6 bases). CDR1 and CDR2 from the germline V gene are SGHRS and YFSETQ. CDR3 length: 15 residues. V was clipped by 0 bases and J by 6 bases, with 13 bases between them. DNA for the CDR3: TGCGCCAGCAGCTTGGAGGGACAAGTTGGCAATGAGCAGTTCTTC. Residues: CASSLEGQVGNEQFF.

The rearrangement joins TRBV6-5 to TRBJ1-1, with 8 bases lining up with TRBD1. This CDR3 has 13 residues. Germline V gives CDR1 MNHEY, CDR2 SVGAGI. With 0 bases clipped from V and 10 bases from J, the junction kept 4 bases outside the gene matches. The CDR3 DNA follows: TGTGCCAGCAGTTACTCGTCGGGACAGGCAGCTTTCTTT. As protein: CASSYSSGQAAFF.

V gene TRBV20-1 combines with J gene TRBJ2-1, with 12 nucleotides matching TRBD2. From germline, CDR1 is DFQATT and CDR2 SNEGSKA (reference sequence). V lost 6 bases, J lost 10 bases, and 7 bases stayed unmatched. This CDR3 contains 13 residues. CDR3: CSASTSGSDEQFF. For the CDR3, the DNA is TGCAGTGCATCGACTAGCGGGAGCGACGAGCAGTTCTTC.

Here the CDR3 DNA reads TGTGCCAGCTCACCACCGGGGGTAAGTCAGCCCCAGCATTTT. Its protein product is CASSPPGVSQPQHF. J is TRBJ1-5 and V is TRBV18; perhaps TRBD1 as D (5 bases). The CDR3 length is 14 residues. CDR1 is KGHSH and CDR2 is LQKENI in the germline V gene. V was pared by 0 bases and J by 6 bases, with 9 bases between.

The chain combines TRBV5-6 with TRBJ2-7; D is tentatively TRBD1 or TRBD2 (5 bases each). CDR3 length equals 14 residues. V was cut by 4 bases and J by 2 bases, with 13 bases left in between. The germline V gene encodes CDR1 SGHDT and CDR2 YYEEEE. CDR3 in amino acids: CASSPRDGTYEQYF. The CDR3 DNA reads TGTGCCAGCAGCCCCAGGGACGGAACCTACGAGCAGTACTTC.

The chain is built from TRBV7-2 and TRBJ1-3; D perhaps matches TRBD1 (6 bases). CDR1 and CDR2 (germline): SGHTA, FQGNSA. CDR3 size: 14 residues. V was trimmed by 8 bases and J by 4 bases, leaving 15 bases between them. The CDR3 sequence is CASLSGAGGNTIYF. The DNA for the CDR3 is TGTGCCAGCCTTTCGGGGGCCGGAGGAAACACCATATATTTT.

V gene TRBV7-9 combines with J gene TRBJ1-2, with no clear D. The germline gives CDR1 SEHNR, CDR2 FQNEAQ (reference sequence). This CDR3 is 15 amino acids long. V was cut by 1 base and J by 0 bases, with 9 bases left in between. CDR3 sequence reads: CASSLDTLANYGYTF. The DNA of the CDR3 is TGTGCCAGCAGCTTAGATACCTTAGCTAACTATGGCTACACCTTC.

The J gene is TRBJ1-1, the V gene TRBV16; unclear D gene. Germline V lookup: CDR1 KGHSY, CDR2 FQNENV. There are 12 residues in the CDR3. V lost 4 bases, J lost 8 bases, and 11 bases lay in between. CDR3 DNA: TGTGCCAGCAGCCGAGATCCAGTAGAAGCTTTCTTT. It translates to CASSRDPVEAFF.

CDR3 DNA: TGTGCCAGCAGTGTCAGTGGATTCGGCTACGAGCAGTACTTC. Amino acid sequence: CASSVSGFGYEQYF. The genes are TRBV6-1 and TRBJ2-7; D is undetermined. Germline-derived CDR1 and CDR2 are MNHNS and SASEGT. The V gene lost 4 bases and the J gene lost 3 bases, with 13 bases spanning the gap. This CDR3 has 14 amino acids.

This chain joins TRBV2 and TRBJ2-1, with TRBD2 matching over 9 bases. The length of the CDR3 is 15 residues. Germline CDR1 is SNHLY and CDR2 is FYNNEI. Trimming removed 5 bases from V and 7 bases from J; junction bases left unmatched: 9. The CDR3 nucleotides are TGTGCCAGCAGTTATTTAGCGGGAGTAGGGAATGAGCAGTTCTTC. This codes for CASSYLAGVGNEQFF.